The 24 T cell receptor beta chains listed next were all sequenced from one sample in a study of T cells in Graves' hyperthyroidism and ophthalmopathy. Amplification targeted TCR beta CDR3 regions from RNA transcripts. With the HTBI primer set, the TCR CDR3 went through a first round of RT-PCR. TCRdb re-derived calls from the multiplex PCR reads in MiXCR, one entry per CDR3 protein. The sample shows about 600,000 distinct CDR3 sequences, approximately 15% of them seen only once. The sequenced sample was blood. These TCRs come from a woman aged 18-29 years with Graves' ophthalmopathy.

This clonotype was seen a handful of times. The chain joins TRBV30 to TRBJ1-6; 7 positions agree with TRBD1. V gave up 3 bases and J gave up 6 bases; unmatched junction bases: 5. There are 14 residues in the CDR3. The germline V gene encodes CDR1 GTSNPN and CDR2 SVGIG (reference sequence). The CDR3 DNA follows: TGTGCCTGGAGACCCGGGACAGTTAATTCACCCCTCCACTTT. It is translated as CAWRPGTVNSPLHF.

The rearrangement uses TRBV19 and TRBJ2-5; 14 nucleotides match TRBD2. The length of the CDR3 is 16 residues. The germline gives CDR1 LNHDA, CDR2 SQIVND (reference sequence). V shed 0 bases and J 4 bases; nucleotides not matched to a gene: 1. In DNA form, the CDR3 reads TGTGCCAGTAGTATAGAAGGACTAGCGGGAGGAGAGACCCAGTACTTC. Translated, it gives CASSIEGLAGGETQYF.

This clonotype showed up just a few times. Germline is not matched at one junction end, which may reflect a read error. The chain joins TRBV12-3 or TRBV12-4 to TRBJ2-6; D gene ambiguous. The CDR3 sequence is 15 residues long. CDR3 in amino acids: CTSSDHNSGANVLTF. CDR3 coding DNA: TGTACCAGCAGTGATCATAACTCTGGGGCCAACGTCCTGACTTTC.

J is TRBJ2-3 and V is TRBV7-2, with 11 bases matching TRBD1. Germline V gene data show CDR1 as SGHTA and CDR2 as FQGNSA. The CDR3 contains 15 residues. V lost 5 bases and J lost 4; bases outside the gene matches: 5. For the CDR3, the DNA is TGTGCCAGCAGCGCCCGGGACAGGGGGGCAGATACGCAGTATTTT. This gives the protein CASSARDRGADTQYF.

This clonotype was detected many times. V usage is TRBV9 and J usage is TRBJ2-3; 11 nucleotides match TRBD2. The CDR3 extends over 16 amino acids. The germline CDR1 and CDR2 sequences are SGDLS and YYNGEE. After removal of 3 bases from V and 0 bases from J, the junction contained 3 bases not matched to a gene. As DNA, the CDR3 is TGTGCCAGCAGCGGGAGACTAGCGGGAAGCACAGATACGCAGTATTTT. This gives the protein CASSGRLAGSTDTQYF.

This clonotype has at least ten counts. The V gene is TRBV27, the J gene TRBJ2-1; 8 bases fit TRBD2. The CDR3 runs to 15 residues. Losses at the gene ends were 0 bases for V and 10 bases for J; bases not matched to a gene: 8. Germline lookup yields CDR1 MNHEY and CDR2 SMNVEV (reference sequence). The CDR3 DNA is TGTGCCAGCAGTTTATCCTCCCTGGGACTAGACGAGCAGTTCTTC. This encodes CASSLSSLGLDEQFF.

This clonotype has only a few counts. The genes are TRBV29-1 and TRBJ2-7, with 8 bases that match TRBD1. Unmatched junction bases numbered 1, after V lost 5 bases and J lost 1 base. There are 12 residues in the CDR3. Germline V gene sequence: CDR1 SQVTM, CDR2 ANQGSEA. This CDR3 reads CSVRQGSYEQYF. For the CDR3, the DNA is TGCAGCGTTAGACAGGGGTCCTACGAGCAGTACTTC.

This clonotype occurred many times. The chain has TRBV5-1 and TRBJ2-1; TRBD2 agrees at 7 bases. This CDR3 spans 18 amino acids. Germline lookup yields CDR1 SGHRS and CDR2 YFSETQ. The trim removed 0 bases at V and 5 bases at J, leaving 14 bases unmatched. The CDR3 spells CASSLDLLRGRGDNEQFF. The CDR3 coding sequence is TGCGCCAGCAGCTTGGACCTTCTGAGGGGTCGGGGGGACAATGAGCAGTTCTTC.

V usage is TRBV24-1 and J usage is TRBJ1-2, with TRBD1 identical over 9 bases. Germline CDR1 and CDR2: KGHDR and SFDVKD. V trimming: 3 bases; J trimming: 10 bases; junction bases outside the gene matches: 8. The CDR3 extends over 14 amino acids. The CDR3 reads CATSDNPTGGDYTF. CDR3 DNA sequence: TGTGCCACCAGTGATAACCCGACAGGGGGGGACTACACCTTC.

A single count supports this clonotype. The chain employs TRBV28 and TRBJ1-6, with TRBD1 matching over 10 bases. The germline V gene has CDR1 MDHEN and CDR2 SYDVKM. This CDR3 is built from 15 residues. With 3 bases clipped from V and 7 bases from J, the junction kept 3 bases outside the gene matches. In nucleotides, the CDR3 is TGTGCCAGCAGTTTCGGGACAGGGGCGAATTCACCCCTCCACTTT. Its translation: CASSFGTGANSPLHF.

In this sample, this clonotype turned up once. CDR3 coding DNA: TGTGCCAGCAGTTACTCACTCTCTGGACTAGCGGGGGTTCCCCCCTACAATGAGCAGTTCTTC. Residues: CASSYSLSGLAGVPPYNEQFF. The rearrangement uses TRBV6-2 or TRBV6-3 and TRBJ2-1; 13 bases line up with TRBD2. The CDR3 runs to 21 residues. The V and J ends lost 0 bases and 2 bases, in that order; junction bases with no gene match: 13. Germline values: CDR1 MNHEY, CDR2 SVGEGT.

This clonotype has ten or more counts. For the CDR3, the DNA is TGTGCCAGCAGTGTGGGGACAGGGTGGTTGGCCGGGGAGCTGTTTTTT. Translation: CASSVGTGWLAGELFF. The chain is built from TRBV2 and TRBJ2-2; 9 positions agree with TRBD1. V was clipped by 4 bases and J by 6 bases; unmatched bases: 9. The CDR3 is 16 residues long. CDR1 SNHLY and CDR2 FYNNEI come from the germline V gene.

This clonotype was seen ten or more times. J is TRBJ1-5 and V is TRBV30; D unresolved. Trimming left V 1 base short and J 3 bases short, with 13 bases between. This CDR3 spans 15 amino acids. CDR1 is GTSNPN and CDR2 is SVGIG in the germline V gene (reference sequence). The CDR3 bases are TGTGCCTGGAGTGGAGAACTCTTGATCAATCAGCCCCAGCATTTT. It translates to CAWSGELLINQPQHF.

This clonotype was counted at least ten times. The rearrangement uses TRBV28 and TRBJ2-7; TRBD1 aligns across 8 bases. Germline values: CDR1 MDHEN, CDR2 SYDVKM. The CDR3 covers 15 residues. V dropped 6 bases and J dropped 2; count of bases not matched to a gene: 9. CDR3 coding DNA: TGTGCCAGCAGCCCGAGGACAGGGCCCACCTACGAGCAGTACTTC. The encoded protein is CASSPRTGPTYEQYF.

The chain has TRBV11-3 and TRBJ1-1; 7 bases are shared with TRBD1. The CDR3 has 14 residues. V lost 5 bases, J lost 6 bases, and 9 bases stayed unmatched. Germline CDR1 is SGHNT and CDR2 is YENEEA. CDR3 in DNA: TGTGCCAGCAGCAAGCGACAGGGTGGGCCTGAAGCTTTCTTT. Translated: CASSKRQGGPEAFF. The whole variable domain, remainder taken from reference TRBV11-3 and TRBJ1-1, is EAGVVQSPRYKIIEKKQPVAFWCNPISGHNTLYWYLQNLGQGPELLIRYENEEAVDDSQLPKDRFSAERLKGVDSTLKIQPAELGDSAVYLCASSKRQGGPEAFFGQGTRLTVV.

V and J are TRBV7-2 and TRBJ2-2; weak D call: TRBD2 (6 bases). The V end lost 1 base, the J end lost 1 base, and 7 bases lay between the germline ends. This CDR3 comprises 15 residues. Germline values: CDR1 SGHTA, CDR2 FQGNSA. DNA of the CDR3: TGTGCCAGCAGCTTAGGGAGGGTGAACACCGGGGAGCTGTTTTTT. Protein sequence: CASSLGRVNTGELFF. The full variable domain, rest sourced from reference TRBV7-2 and TRBJ2-2, is GAGVSQSPSNKVTEKGKDVELRCDPISGHTALYWYRQSLGQGLEFLIYFQGNSAPDKSGLPSDRFSAERTGGSVSTLTIQRTQQEDSAVYLCASSLGRVNTGELFFGEGSRLTVL.

This clonotype was seen many times. V usage is TRBV5-6 and J usage is TRBJ1-1, with D possibly TRBD1 on 5 matching bases. Between the trimmed V and J ends, which lost 0 bases and 5 bases, there was a span of 8 bases. This CDR3 is 13 amino acids long. CDR1 is SGHDT, CDR2 YYEEEE, per germline. The CDR3 sequence is CASSLAPGTEAFF. Here the CDR3 DNA reads TGTGCCAGCAGCTTGGCCCCAGGGACTGAAGCTTTCTTT.

In the case of this clonotype: The junction differs from germline at one of its ends, possibly a read error. The V gene is TRBV12-3 or TRBV12-4, the J gene TRBJ1-1; the D gene is possibly TRBD1 (6 bases). The CDR3 totals 13 residues. CDR3 protein: CAGSRTANTEAFF. In DNA, the CDR3 is TGTGCCGGCAGTCGGACAGCGAACACTGAAGCTTTCTTT.

The chain employs TRBV27 and TRBJ1-1, with D unclear. This CDR3 spans 14 amino acids. V lost 7 bases, J lost 10 bases, and 22 bases lay in between. The germline gives CDR1 MNHEY, CDR2 SMNVEV (reference sequence). The CDR3 reads CASTATRYSPAAFF. CDR3 bases: TGTGCCAGCACAGCGACCCGTTACAGCCCTGCAGCTTTCTTT.

As concerns this clonotype: This may come from a read error, since a much larger clone is one base off. The chain carries TRBV7-2 and TRBJ2-2; TRBD2 matches 7 bases. CDR3 length: 16 residues. CDR1 and CDR2 (germline): SGHTA, FQGNSA. Written as DNA, the CDR3 is TGTGCCGGCAGCGGGAAGGGGCCAACTCCCACCGGGGAGCTGTTTTTT. It codes for CAGSGKGPTPTGELFF.

The J gene is TRBJ1-5, the V gene TRBV29-1; 7 bases fit TRBD1. From germline, CDR1 is SQVTM and CDR2 ANQGSEA. V trimming: 5 bases; J trimming: 6 bases; junction bases outside the gene matches: 4. The length of the CDR3 is 12 residues. CDR3 region: CSVQQGTQPQHF. The CDR3 DNA reads TGCAGCGTTCAACAGGGGACTCAGCCCCAGCATTTT.

This clonotype appeared many times. V and J are TRBV7-2 and TRBJ2-7; possible D gene TRBD1, 7 bases. Trimming removed 5 bases from V and 3 bases from J, with 14 bases in between. The CDR3 loop spans 14 amino acids. Germline V CDR1 and CDR2: SGHTA, FQGNSA. This CDR3 reads CASSPRDSYYEQYF. The CDR3 DNA is TGTGCCAGCAGCCCGCGGGACAGCTACTACGAGCAGTACTTC.

This clonotype was detected ten times or more. The chain links TRBV20-1 to TRBJ1-1, with 7 bases aligning to TRBD1. There are 13 residues in the CDR3. CDR1 and CDR2 from the germline V gene are DFQATT and SNEGSKA (reference sequence). Trimming took 6 bases from V and 2 from J; bases not matched to a gene: 6. CDR3 DNA: TGCAGTGCGTTCGACAGGGACAACACTGAAGCTTTCTTT. This codes for CSAFDRDNTEAFF.

This clonotype has a count of ten or more. The V gene is TRBV28, the J gene TRBJ2-3; weak D call: TRBD1 (6 bases). Germline V gives CDR1 MDHEN, CDR2 SYDVKM. This CDR3 region has 15 residues. The V gene lost 6 bases and the J gene lost 0 bases, with 13 bases spanning the gap. The CDR3 coding sequence is TGTGCCAGCAGCCCCCGGACAGCTAGCACAGATACGCAGTATTTT. This translates into CASSPRTASTDTQYF.